This T cell receptor beta chain was observed in a study of shared clonotypes between healthy human individuals. Study at large: Per-donor plates numbered three CD4 naive, three CD4 memory, two CD8 naive and one CD8 memory. General study points: Among non-shared clonotypes, generation probabilities were lower than among those shared by all four donors.

In germline, CDR1 is GTSNPN, CDR2 SVGIG (reference sequence). Trimming stripped 2 bases from V and 8 bases from J, with 12 bases between. The CDR3 has 12 residues. Each subset's genomic DNA was split evenly across several immunoSEQ plates. Profiling relied on immunoSEQ multiplex PCR, and the TCRdb table lists in-frame clones only, not all of them. The table shows under 700,000 clones, with roughly 95% occurring only once. Cells designated naive CD8 were CD45RO-negative and were positively selected for CCR7, with terminally differentiated effector memory CD45RA+ cells excluded. A note on this clone: Its specificity is unknown.

The chain couples TRBV30 to TRBJ1-1, with D possibly being TRBD1 (6 bases). This clonotype was sampled from a woman in her twenties or thirties in good health. Sequencing was carried out using naive CD8+ T cells sorted from blood. CDR3 nucleotides: TGTGCCTGGAGTCCTGGGGGACAAGAAGCTTTCTTT. It yields the protein CAWSPGGQEAFF. Variable domain in full (rest from reference TRBV30 and TRBJ1-1): SQTIHQWPATLVQPVGSPLSLECTVEGTSNPNLYWYRQAAGRGLQLLFYSVGIGQISSEVPQNLSASRPQDRQFILSSKKLLLSDSGFYLCAWSPGGQEAFFGQGTRLTVV.